Listed here are 20 T cell receptor beta chains from one sample, sequenced in a study of cytomegalovirus exposure and HLA in healthy donors. Use of 60 Vbeta and 13 Jbeta primers characterized the PCR. This table comes from immunoSEQ multiplex PCR, and its TCRdb copy is limited to in-frame clones, with some not included. In the table there are approximately 100,000 clones, under 80% of which are singletons. The sequencing sample was made of PBMCs. These receptor sequences come from a woman aged 18-30 years in good health and CMV-seropositive.

This clone occurred once. The gene calls are TRBV29-1 and TRBJ2-7; D gene uncertain. From germline, CDR1 is SQVTM and CDR2 ANQGSEA. V shed 1 base and J shed 6 bases, with 10 bases lying between them. The CDR3 loop spans 12 amino acids. This CDR3 is CSVEVTTAEQYF. The DNA for the CDR3 is TGCAGCGTTGAAGTTACCACTGCCGAGCAGTACTTC.

The CDR3 DNA follows: TGTGCCAGCAGGGAACAGGGTATAAGCAATCAGCCCCAGCATTTT. It codes for CASREQGISNQPQHF. The chain joins TRBV6-1 to TRBJ1-5; weak D call: TRBD1 (6 bases). The germline CDR1 and CDR2 sequences are MNHNS and SASEGT. The CDR3 has 15 amino acids. V lost 6 bases and J 1 base, leaving 13 bases between the germline ends.

This clone was counted between two and nine times. The V call is TRBV4-2, the J call TRBJ2-1; 11 nucleotides match TRBD2. CDR1 is LGHNA, CDR2 YNFKEQ, per germline. Trimming removed 5 bases from V and 5 bases from J; junction bases left unmatched: 5. The CDR3 length is 15 residues. The CDR3 DNA reads TGTGCCAGCAGCTGGACTAGCGGGCCCGACAATGAGCAGTTCTTC. Translated, it gives CASSWTSGPDNEQFF.

This sequence joins TRBV6-1 and TRBJ2-5; D call uncertain. The end of the DNA fits TRBJ2-7 better, so the J call may be wrong. The V gene's germline CDR1 is MNHNS and CDR2 SASEGT. This CDR3 region has 13 residues. The CDR3 DNA is TGTGCCAGCAGTGAGATAGCCCTCCACGAGCAGTACTTC. The encoded protein is CASSEIALHEQYF.

In DNA, the CDR3 is TGTGCCAGCAGTCCTCAGGGGGCCGTCAACTATGGCTACACCTTC. It is translated as CASSPQGAVNYGYTF. The chain uses TRBV6-6 and TRBJ1-2; 8 nucleotides align to TRBD1. CDR1 is MNHNY, CDR2 SVGAGI, per germline (reference sequence). Germline trimming cut 5 bases from V and 2 bases from J; bases unmatched to any gene: 7. The CDR3 consists of 15 residues.

The chain couples TRBV11-3 to TRBJ2-1; D unresolved. The CDR3 consists of 14 residues. CDR1 is SGHNT, CDR2 YENEEA, per germline. V was cut by 5 bases and J by 3 bases, with 11 bases left in between. The CDR3 region is CASSPSSLYNEQFF. CDR3 nucleotide sequence: TGTGCCAGCAGCCCGTCCTCTCTCTACAATGAGCAGTTCTTC.

This chain connects TRBV18 to TRBJ2-5, with a tentative D call TRBD1 (5 bases). The germline V and J ends were trimmed by 0 bases and 0 bases, with 8 bases remaining between them. This CDR3 has 15 residues. Germline values: CDR1 KGHSH, CDR2 LQKENI. CDR3 loop: CASSPPGRDQETQYF. The CDR3, as DNA: TGTGCCAGCTCACCACCTGGCAGGGACCAAGAGACCCAGTACTTC.

The chain couples TRBV4-2 to TRBJ2-1; 8 nucleotides align to TRBD2. V was pared by 4 bases and J by 2 bases, with 10 bases of the junction left unmatched. The CDR3 is made up of 17 amino acids. CDR1 and CDR2 from the germline V gene are LGHNA and YNFKEQ. DNA of the CDR3: TGTGCCAGCAGCCCCCACAGCCAGCGGGAGACCTACAATGAGCAGTTCTTC. It yields the protein CASSPHSQRETYNEQFF.

This sequence joins TRBV29-1 and TRBJ1-1, with 7 bases identical to TRBD1. Germline CDR1 and CDR2: SQVTM and ANQGSEA. V lost 6 bases to trimming and J lost 5 bases; unmatched junction nucleotides: 15. This CDR3 region has 15 residues. Written as DNA, the CDR3 is TGCAGCGTACCCGAATTAGAGGGGGCGTTGACTGAAGCTTTCTTT. Amino acid sequence: CSVPELEGALTEAFF.

This chain joins TRBV11-3 and TRBJ2-7; D is uncertain. Germline V CDR1 and CDR2: SGHNT, YENEEA. V was clipped by 3 bases and J by 6 bases, with 9 bases between them. This CDR3 is 12 amino acids long. CDR3 loop: CASSFSSGEQYF. The DNA for the CDR3 is TGTGCCAGCAGCTTCTCTTCAGGCGAGCAGTACTTC.

The rearrangement links TRBV15 to TRBJ2-2; D not certain. V was cut by 0 bases and J by 1 base, with 9 bases left in between. Germline V lookup: CDR1 LNHNV, CDR2 YYDKDF (reference sequence). The CDR3 covers 16 residues. The CDR3 region is CATSRDGLLNTGELFF. The DNA for the CDR3 is TGTGCCACCAGCAGAGATGGCCTGTTGAACACCGGGGAGCTGTTTTTT. Using reference TRBV15 and TRBJ2-2 for the parts outside the CDR3, the full variable domain is DAMVIQNPRYQVTQFGKPVTLSCSQTLNHNVMYWYQQKSSQAPKLLFHYYDKDFNNEADTPDNFQSRRPNTSFCFLDIRSPGLGDTAMYLCATSRDGLLNTGELFFGEGSRLTVL.

The chain employs TRBV9 and TRBJ2-7; possibly TRBD2 for D (6 bases). Germline V gene sequence: CDR1 SGDLS, CDR2 YYNGEE. V was cut by 3 bases and J by 3 bases, with 13 bases left in between. This CDR3 region has 14 residues. The CDR3 nucleotides read TGTGCCAGCAGCGGCGGGACTTCAGTCTACGAGCAGTACTTC. Protein: CASSGGTSVYEQYF.

The chain is built from TRBV9 and TRBJ1-5; TRBD1 agrees at 9 bases. The CDR3 sequence is 13 residues long. J gave up 6 bases and V 4 bases, and 2 bases lay outside the gene matches. Germline CDR1 SGDLS, CDR2 YYNGEE. This chain's CDR3 is CASSLQGAQPQHF. Here the CDR3 DNA reads TGTGCCAGCAGCTTACAGGGGGCTCAGCCCCAGCATTTT.

V and J are TRBV29-1 and TRBJ1-2; no reliable D call. From germline, CDR1 is SQVTM and CDR2 ANQGSEA. CDR3 length: 11 residues. Trimming took off 4 bases at V and 4 bases at J, with 7 bases between the two ends. The CDR3: CSVGWSYGYTF. The CDR3 DNA is TGCAGCGTTGGGTGGAGCTATGGCTACACCTTC.

The chain couples TRBV15 to TRBJ2-7; TRBD2 agrees at 7 bases. The CDR3 has 14 residues. Germline V gene sequence: CDR1 LNHNV, CDR2 YYDKDF (reference sequence). J lost 3 bases, V lost 5 bases, and 7 bases had no gene match. CDR3 region: CATSPGRGGYEQYF. The DNA for the CDR3 is TGTGCCACCAGCCCGGGACGCGGGGGCTACGAGCAGTACTTC.

CDR3 sequence (DNA): TGTGCCAGCTCACGGGCGGGCGGACGGATCTCCTACAATGAGCAGTTCTTC. It encodes CASSRAGGRISYNEQFF. This rearrangement joins TRBV18 to TRBJ2-1, with D perhaps TRBD2 (5 bases). This CDR3 spans 17 amino acids. V lost 4 bases to trimming and J lost 0 bases, with 16 bases between them. The V gene's germline CDR1 is KGHSH and CDR2 LQKENI.

This chain links TRBV5-1 with TRBJ2-7, with 11 bases that match TRBD2. V dropped 1 base and J dropped 0; count of bases not matched to a gene: 12. Germline V CDR1 and CDR2: SGHRS, YFSETQ. The CDR3 has 19 residues. Here the CDR3 reads CASSLWLTSGTMTSYEQYF. The CDR3 DNA follows: TGCGCCAGCAGCTTGTGGCTGACTAGCGGGACTATGACCTCCTACGAGCAGTACTTC.

The rearrangement uses TRBV7-3 and TRBJ2-2; D is uncertain. The CDR3 covers 15 residues. V was cut by 0 bases and J by 7 bases, with 12 bases left in between. The germline V gene has CDR1 SGHTA and CDR2 FQGTGA. This CDR3 is CASSLTADQNGELFF. CDR3 in DNA: TGTGCCAGCAGCTTAACGGCCGATCAGAACGGGGAGCTGTTTTTT. Based on the CDR3 plus reference TRBV7-3 and TRBJ2-2, the full variable domain is GAGVSQTPSNKVTEKGKYVELRCDPISGHTALYWYRQSLGQGPEFLIYFQGTGAADDSGLPNDRFFAVRPEGSVSTLKIQRTERGDSAVYLCASSLTADQNGELFFGEGSRLTVL.

This chain links TRBV7-8 with TRBJ1-2, with TRBD1 matching 9 bases. In germline, CDR1 is SGHVS, CDR2 FQNEAQ. V was pared by 1 base and J by 4 bases, with 4 bases of the junction left unmatched. This CDR3 region has 15 residues. CDR3 in DNA: TGTGCCAGCAGCTTAGACCCGGGACAGGGCTATGGCTACACCTTC. Translation: CASSLDPGQGYGYTF.

This clone was recorded a few times. The DNA for the CDR3 is TGTGCCAGCAGGGGGGCTGTTATCTACGAGCAGTACTTC. Translated, it gives CASRGAVIYEQYF. The V and J genes are TRBV2 and TRBJ2-7; TRBD1 might be the D (6 bases). V lost 6 bases and J lost 3, with 12 bases in between. The V gene's germline CDR1 is SNHLY and CDR2 FYNNEI. The CDR3 spans 13 residues.